This entry describes one TCR beta chain. The data stem from a study of cytomegalovirus exposure and HLA in healthy donors. Trimming left V 0 bases short and J 5 bases short, with 13 bases between. Germline V gene lookup returns CDR1 MGHDK and CDR2 SYGVNS. The CDR3 totals 15 residues. The data were produced by immunoSEQ multiplex PCR, yet TCRdb's version contains in-frame clones alone and is incomplete. Here the sample spans some 250,000 clones, 90% being singletons. The chain joins TRBV25-1 to TRBJ2-5; no firm D call. The sequence derives from a woman in her twenties or thirties in good health and CMV-seronegative. Sequenced sample: PBMCs. This CDR3 reads CASSEYISAGETQYF. The CDR3, as DNA: TGTGCCAGCAGTGAATATATTAGTGCCGGCGAGACCCAGTACTTC.